This passage covers 3 T cell receptor beta chains from one sample sequenced in a study of cytomegalovirus exposure and HLA in healthy donors. Data came from immunoSEQ multiplex PCR; TCRdb stores just in-frame clones and leaves some out. The table lists more than 150,000 clones, around 82% of them singletons. Sample: PBMCs. These receptors originate from a woman in her late teens or twenties in good health and CMV-seropositive.

The genes are TRBV19 and TRBJ1-2; no clear D. CDR3 length equals 13 residues. V was shortened by 9 bases and J by 6 bases, with 17 bases between the two germline ends. Germline V gives CDR1 LNHDA, CDR2 SQIVND (reference sequence). The CDR3 is CASQTRRGDGYTF. CDR3 sequence (DNA): TGTGCCAGCCAGACCCGGCGCGGCGATGGCTACACCTTC.

The rearrangement joins TRBV7-2 to TRBJ2-3; tentatively, D is TRBD2 (7 bases). Germline lookup yields CDR1 SGHTA and CDR2 FQGNSA. Trimming pared 6 bases from V and 4 bases from J, leaving 17 bases between. The CDR3 is 15 amino acids. Here the CDR3 reads CASSYRGGGADTQYF. Written as DNA, the CDR3 is TGTGCCAGCAGTTACCGCGGGGGCGGGGCAGATACGCAGTATTTT.

The genes are TRBV11-1 and TRBJ1-6; TRBD1 agrees at 10 bases. The CDR3 covers 15 residues. V lost 4 bases and J lost 9; bases outside the gene matches: 6. Germline-derived CDR1 and CDR2 are SGHAT and FQDESV (reference sequence). CDR3 sequence: CASSSTGGYRSPLHF. The CDR3 nucleotides read TGTGCCAGCAGCTCGACAGGGGGCTATCGTTCACCCCTCCACTTT.